This entry lists 9 T cell receptor beta chains sequenced from one sample in a study of OX40 agonist ivuxolimab in advanced cancers. The repertoire was sequenced with immunoSEQ multiplex PCR; TCRdb's copy has only in-frame clones and lacks some. In the table there are around 83,000 clones, roughly 91% of which are singletons. The material was CD4+ or CD8+ T cells sorted from blood, obtained in a trial of the OX40 agonist ivuxolimab. These receptors all stem from an adult with an advanced solid tumor such as melanoma, head and neck, liver or kidney cancer.

This chain's CDR3 is CASSRDKYSNQPQHF. In DNA form, the CDR3 reads TGTGCCAGCAGCCGAGACAAGTATAGCAATCAGCCCCAGCATTTT. The V and J genes are TRBV5-8 and TRBJ1-5; the D is unclear. Trimming cost V 4 bases and J 0 bases, with 11 bases left between them. CDR3 length: 15 residues. The V gene's germline CDR1 is SGHTS and CDR2 YDEGEE.

This chain joins TRBV9 and TRBJ1-1; D remains ambiguous. Trimming cost V 0 bases and J 4 bases, with 13 bases left between them. The V gene's germline CDR1 is SGDLS and CDR2 YYNGEE. The CDR3 spans 15 residues. In nucleotides, the CDR3 is TGTGCCAGCAGCGTAGGCACCTCTGGGGTCACTGAAGCTTTCTTT. Translated, it gives CASSVGTSGVTEAFF.

CDR3 sequence reads: CASRPQAGGPYEQYF. The CDR3, as DNA: TGTGCCAGCAGACCCCAAGCGGGAGGGCCCTACGAGCAGTACTTC. The chain uses TRBV6-4 and TRBJ2-7; 10 bases line up with TRBD2. The V gene end was trimmed by 6 bases and the J gene end by 2 bases; junction bases not matched to a gene: 7. CDR1 is MRHNA and CDR2 is SNTAGT in the germline V gene. This CDR3 has 15 residues.

The chain combines TRBV5-6 with TRBJ2-2, with TRBD1 identical over 8 bases. With V trimmed by 1 base and J by 1 base, 3 bases remained unmatched. Germline loops: CDR1 SGHDT, CDR2 YYEEEE. This CDR3 has 16 residues. CDR3 in DNA: TGTGCCAGCAGCTTGCGCAGGGGGCGGAACACCGGGGAGCTGTTTTTT. Its protein product is CASSLRRGRNTGELFF.

This sequence joins TRBV6-5 and TRBJ2-5, with 7 bases matching TRBD2. The CDR3 spans 15 residues. CDR1 and CDR2 from the germline V gene are MNHEY and SVGAGI. The ends lost 0 bases at V and 4 bases at J; junction bases unmatched: 5. CDR3 sequence: CASSYSGGSGETQYF. The CDR3 nucleotides are TGTGCCAGCAGTTACTCGGGCGGGAGCGGAGAGACCCAGTACTTC.

The chain combines TRBV29-1 with TRBJ2-2; 14 bases map to TRBD2. In germline, CDR1 is SQVTM, CDR2 ANQGSEA. CDR3 length equals 18 residues. Germline trimming cut 5 bases from V and 7 bases from J; bases unmatched to any gene: 15. The CDR3 loop reads CSVRGGTSGSTNGGELFF. The CDR3 region has the DNA TGCAGCGTTCGGGGAGGGACTAGCGGGAGTACAAATGGCGGGGAGCTGTTTTTT.

This chain links TRBV6-5 with TRBJ1-6; D is perhaps TRBD1 (5 bases). Germline V CDR1 and CDR2: MNHEY, SVGAGI. The CDR3 covers 15 residues. V lost 5 bases, J lost 6 bases, and 14 bases lay in between. The chain's CDR3 is CASSNPGILNSPLHF. For the CDR3, the DNA is TGTGCCAGCAGTAACCCAGGGATTCTTAATTCACCCCTCCACTTT.

The V and J genes are TRBV11-3 and TRBJ1-1; D unclear. V lost 2 bases to trimming and J lost 1 base, with 8 bases between them. The CDR3 spans 14 residues. Germline CDR1 SGHNT, CDR2 YENEEA. The CDR3 is CASSLSGTNTEAFF. The CDR3 DNA sequence: TGTGCCAGCAGCTTATCGGGTACGAACACTGAAGCTTTCTTT.

V and J are TRBV7-2 and TRBJ2-7; D uncertain. Looked up from germline, CDR1 is SGHTA and CDR2 is FQGNSA. Trimming cost V 1 base and J 7 bases, with 11 bases left between them. The CDR3 extends over 13 amino acids. CDR3 DNA: TGTGCCAGCAGCTTAGAGACCCTAGGGGAGCAGTACTTC. It translates to CASSLETLGEQYF. Full variable domain (rest looked up from reference TRBV7-2 and TRBJ2-7): GAGVSQSPSNKVTEKGKDVELRCDPISGHTALYWYRQSLGQGLEFLIYFQGNSAPDKSGLPSDRFSAERTGGSVSTLTIQRTQQEDSAVYLCASSLETLGEQYFGPGTRLTVT.